The 12 T cell receptor beta chains below all came from one sample that was sequenced in a study of early T cells in non-severe SARS-CoV-2 infection. TCRdb itself ran the 5' RACE reads through MiXCR, one entry per CDR3 protein. The sample consists of some 91,000 distinct CDR3 sequences, approximately 11% of them appearing once. This sample comprised whole blood, obtained at baseline. The receptors derive from an adult who was a healthcare worker with PCR-confirmed SARS-CoV-2 infection or an uninfected control (not recorded which).

The J gene is TRBJ1-6, the V gene TRBV7-2; D unclear. V lost 3 bases and J 0 bases, leaving 9 bases between the germline ends. The CDR3 spans 16 residues. Germline CDR1 SGHTA, CDR2 FQGNSA. For the CDR3, the DNA is TGTGCCAGCAGCTTTGGAGGGAGCTCCTATAATTCACCCCTCCACTTT. Protein sequence: CASSFGGSSYNSPLHF.

CDR3 sequence: CATATGHSSYNSPLHF. The CDR3 DNA follows: TGTGCCACCGCGACAGGGCACAGCTCCTATAATTCACCCCTCCACTTT. The V call is TRBV19, the J call TRBJ1-6, with 7 bases aligning to TRBD1. The CDR3 has 16 amino acids. Trimming cost V 10 bases and J 0 bases; bases outside gene matches: 9. Germline V CDR1 and CDR2: LNHDA, SQIVND (reference sequence).

The chain joins TRBV6-1 to TRBJ2-4; possible D gene TRBD1, 5 bases. V shed 3 bases and J shed 10 bases, with 22 bases lying between them. Looked up from germline, CDR1 is MNHNS and CDR2 is SASEGT. The CDR3 is made up of 16 amino acids. The CDR3 DNA reads as TGTGCCAGCAGTGAGACAGCAGGGCGCCCCGTTTCGATTCAGTACTTC. Translation gives CASSETAGRPVSIQYF.

This clonotype was found many times. The chain combines TRBV27 with TRBJ2-7, with D maybe TRBD1 (5 bases). CDR1 is MNHEY and CDR2 is SMNVEV in the germline V gene (reference sequence). Trimming left V 2 bases short and J 1 base short, with 15 bases between. The CDR3 loop spans 16 amino acids. The CDR3 protein is CASSLKGPGNSYEQYF. The CDR3 bases are TGTGCCAGCAGTTTAAAGGGTCCAGGGAATTCCTACGAGCAGTACTTC.

In regard to this clonotype: One base away lies a much larger clone, so this may be a sequencing read error. The chain joins TRBV29-1 to TRBJ1-1, with 7 bases aligning to TRBD1. Germline assignment: CDR1 SQVTM and CDR2 ANQGSEA. V dropped 4 bases and J dropped 4; count of bases not matched to a gene: 9. CDR3 length: 14 residues. CDR3 sequence (DNA): TGCAGCGTTGGCAGGAACAGGGGTAGCACTGAAGCTTTCTTT. This translates into CSVGRNRGSTEAFF. The variable domain in full, completed from reference TRBV29-1 and TRBJ1-1, reads SAVISQKPSRDICQRGTSLTIQCQVDSQVTMMFWYRQQPGQSLTLIATANQGSEATYESGFVIDKFPISRPNLTFSTLTVSNMSPEDSSIYLCSVGRNRGSTEAFFGQGTRLTVV.

This clonotype has at least ten counts. The chain couples TRBV28 to TRBJ2-7; D unresolved. The CDR3 runs to 16 residues. V gave up 6 bases and J gave up 1 base, with 19 bases separating them. Germline CDR1 reads MDHEN; CDR2 reads SYDVKM. The CDR3 here is CASSRPGRGKSYEQYF. The CDR3 bases are TGTGCCAGCAGCCGCCCCGGCCGTGGGAAATCCTACGAGCAGTACTTC.

This clonotype was recorded a few times. The CDR3 nucleotides read TGTGCCAGCAGCCAGGACAGGAATTCCTACGAGCAGTACTTC. Its protein is CASSQDRNSYEQYF. The rearrangement links TRBV7-2 to TRBJ2-7; 7 bases align to TRBD1. V was pared by 5 bases and J by 1 base, with 5 bases of the junction left unmatched. The CDR3 spans 14 residues. The germline CDR1 and CDR2 sequences are SGHTA and FQGNSA.

The rearrangement links TRBV6-1 to TRBJ2-3; no clear D. This CDR3 has 12 residues. Trimming removed 4 bases from V and 6 bases from J, with 8 bases in between. Germline V CDR1 and CDR2: MNHNS, SASEGT. The CDR3 spells CASSALGDTQYF. In DNA form, the CDR3 reads TGTGCCAGCAGTGCCCTAGGGGATACGCAGTATTTT.

The sample holds a few counts of this clonotype. The rearrangement links TRBV7-6 to TRBJ2-1; the match to TRBD2 covers 11 bases. This CDR3 contains 20 residues. Germline values: CDR1 SGHVS, CDR2 FNYEAQ. V lost 1 base to trimming and J lost 2 bases; unmatched junction nucleotides: 13. CDR3 nucleotides: TGTGCCAGCAGCTTAGTATCGGTAGCGGGAGGGCGCTGGGCCTACAATGAGCAGTTCTTC. Translating it yields CASSLVSVAGGRWAYNEQFF.

This clonotype has a count of ten or more. The CDR3 spells CASSPYYGTGRGNTIYF. Here the CDR3 DNA reads TGTGCCAGCAGTCCCTATTACGGGACAGGGAGAGGAAACACCATATATTTT. The rearrangement uses TRBV28 and TRBJ1-3; TRBD1 matches 9 bases. CDR3 length: 17 amino acids. The germline V gene has CDR1 MDHEN and CDR2 SYDVKM. With V trimmed by 5 bases and J by 4 bases, 12 bases remained unmatched.

The V and J genes are TRBV3-1 and TRBJ1-6, with D perhaps TRBD1 (5 bases). This CDR3 has 15 amino acids. Germline assignment: CDR1 LGHDT and CDR2 YNNKEL (reference sequence). The V end was cut by 7 bases, the J end by 0 bases, with 10 bases between. The CDR3: CASNQGNSYNSPLHF. The CDR3 nucleotides read TGTGCCAGCAACCAGGGTAACTCCTATAATTCACCCCTCCACTTT.

This clonotype was observed a few times. The chain is built from TRBV6-2 or TRBV6-3 and TRBJ2-3; D may be TRBD2 (5 bases). The CDR3 totals 15 residues. V lost 3 bases, J lost 3 bases, and 13 bases lay in between. Germline V gives CDR1 MNHEY, CDR2 SVGEGT. CDR3 protein: CASSYGVRGTDTQYF. Written as DNA, the CDR3 is TGTGCCAGCAGTTATGGGGTCCGGGGAACAGATACGCAGTATTTT.